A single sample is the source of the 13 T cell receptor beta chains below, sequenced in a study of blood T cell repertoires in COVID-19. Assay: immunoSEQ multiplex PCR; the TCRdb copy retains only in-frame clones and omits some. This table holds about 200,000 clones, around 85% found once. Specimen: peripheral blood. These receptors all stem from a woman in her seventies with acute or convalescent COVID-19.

CDR3 sequence (DNA): TGTGCTAGTGGTTTGCCTCAGATGAACACTGAAGCTTTCTTT. Translated, it gives CASGLPQMNTEAFF. The chain links TRBV12-5 to TRBJ1-1, with no clear D. Looked up from germline, CDR1 is LGHNT and CDR2 is FRNRAP. CDR3 size: 14 residues. The germline V and J ends were trimmed by 2 bases and 0 bases, with 7 bases remaining between them.

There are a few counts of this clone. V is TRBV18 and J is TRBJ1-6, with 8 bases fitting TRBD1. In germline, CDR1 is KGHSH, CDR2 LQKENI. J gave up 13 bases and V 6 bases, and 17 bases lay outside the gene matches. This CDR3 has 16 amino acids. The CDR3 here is CASSLGTGHGTWPLHF. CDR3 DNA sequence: TGTGCCAGCTCGCTCGGGACAGGCCATGGTACCTGGCCCCTCCACTTT.

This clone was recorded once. The CDR3: CASSFPLGTVPEKLFF. In DNA form, the CDR3 reads TGCGCCAGCAGCTTTCCCCTCGGGACAGTCCCTGAAAAACTGTTTTTT. The chain employs TRBV5-1 and TRBJ1-4; 7 bases are a match to TRBD1. CDR3 length equals 16 residues. Trimming took 2 bases from V and 7 from J; bases not matched to a gene: 11. Looked up from germline, CDR1 is SGHRS and CDR2 is YFSETQ. The full variable domain, completed using reference TRBV5-1 and TRBJ1-4, is KAGVTQTPRYLIKTRGQQVTLSCSPISGHRSVSWYQQTPGQGLQFLFEYFSETQRNKGNFPGRFSGRQFSNSRSEMNVSTLELGDSALYLCASSFPLGTVPEKLFFGSGTQLSVL.

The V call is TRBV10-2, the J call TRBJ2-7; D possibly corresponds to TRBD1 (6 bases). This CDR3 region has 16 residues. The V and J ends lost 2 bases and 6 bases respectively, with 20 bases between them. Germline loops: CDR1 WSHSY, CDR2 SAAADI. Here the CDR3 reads CASSEGTGIHVAEQYF. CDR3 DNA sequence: TGCGCCAGCAGTGAGGGAACAGGGATTCATGTGGCCGAGCAGTACTTC.

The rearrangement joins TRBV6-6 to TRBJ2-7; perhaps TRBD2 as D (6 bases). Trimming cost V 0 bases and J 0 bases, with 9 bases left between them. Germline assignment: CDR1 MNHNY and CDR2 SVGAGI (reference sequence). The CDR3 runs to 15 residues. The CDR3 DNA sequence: TGTGCCAGCAGTTACTCTATCGGGGGCTCCTACGAGCAGTACTTC. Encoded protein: CASSYSIGGSYEQYF.

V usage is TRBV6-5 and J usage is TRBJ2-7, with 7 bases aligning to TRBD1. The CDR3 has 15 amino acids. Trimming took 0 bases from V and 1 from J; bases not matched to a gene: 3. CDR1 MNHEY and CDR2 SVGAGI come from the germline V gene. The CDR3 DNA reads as TGTGCCAGCAGTTACTCGACAGGGTGGTCCTACGAGCAGTACTTC. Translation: CASSYSTGWSYEQYF.

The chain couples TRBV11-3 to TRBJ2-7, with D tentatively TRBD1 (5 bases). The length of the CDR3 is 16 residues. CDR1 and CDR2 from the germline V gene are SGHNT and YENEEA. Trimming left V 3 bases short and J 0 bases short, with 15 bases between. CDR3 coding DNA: TGTGCCAGCAGCTTGGGTACAGGTGGGAACTCCTACGAGCAGTACTTC. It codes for CASSLGTGGNSYEQYF. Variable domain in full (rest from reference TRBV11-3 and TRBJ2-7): EAGVVQSPRYKIIEKKQPVAFWCNPISGHNTLYWYLQNLGQGPELLIRYENEEAVDDSQLPKDRFSAERLKGVDSTLKIQPAELGDSAVYLCASSLGTGGNSYEQYFGPGTRLTVT.

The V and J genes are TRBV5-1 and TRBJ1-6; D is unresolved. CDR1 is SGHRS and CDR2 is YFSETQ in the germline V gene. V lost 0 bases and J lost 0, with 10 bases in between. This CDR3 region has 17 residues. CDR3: CASSLGFLSSYNSPLHF. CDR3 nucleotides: TGCGCCAGCAGCTTGGGATTCCTTAGCTCCTATAATTCACCCCTCCACTTT.

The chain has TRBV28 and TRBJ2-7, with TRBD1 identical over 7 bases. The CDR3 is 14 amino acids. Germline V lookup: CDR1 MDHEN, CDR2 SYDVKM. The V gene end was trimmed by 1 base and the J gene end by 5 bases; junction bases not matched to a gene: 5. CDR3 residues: CASSLSTGVDEQYF. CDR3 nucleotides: TGTGCCAGCAGTTTATCCACAGGGGTGGACGAGCAGTACTTC.

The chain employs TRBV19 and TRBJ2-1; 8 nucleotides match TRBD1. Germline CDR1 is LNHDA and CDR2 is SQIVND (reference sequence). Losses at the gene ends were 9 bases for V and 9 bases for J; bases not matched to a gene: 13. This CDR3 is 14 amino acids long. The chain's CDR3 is CASRQGTGIGEQFF. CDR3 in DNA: TGTGCCAGCCGACAGGGGACCGGGATCGGTGAGCAGTTCTTC.

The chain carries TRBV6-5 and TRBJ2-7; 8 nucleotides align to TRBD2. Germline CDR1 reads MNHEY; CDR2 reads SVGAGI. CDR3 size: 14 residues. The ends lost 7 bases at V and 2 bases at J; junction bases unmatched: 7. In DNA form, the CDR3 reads TGTGCCAGCACCCTCGGGGGGGGGCCCTACGAGCAGTACTTC. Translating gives CASTLGGGPYEQYF.

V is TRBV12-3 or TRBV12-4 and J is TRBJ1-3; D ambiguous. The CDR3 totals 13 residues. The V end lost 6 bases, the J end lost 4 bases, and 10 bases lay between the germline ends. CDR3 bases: TGTGCCAGCAGAGCTCTTCGCGGAAACACCATATATTTT. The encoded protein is CASRALRGNTIYF.

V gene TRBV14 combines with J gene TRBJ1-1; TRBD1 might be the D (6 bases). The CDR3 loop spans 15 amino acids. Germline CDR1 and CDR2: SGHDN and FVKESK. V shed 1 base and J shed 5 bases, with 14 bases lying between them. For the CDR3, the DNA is TGTGCCAGCAGCCAAGCTGGGCAGGGGAAAACTGAAGCTTTCTTT. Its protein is CASSQAGQGKTEAFF. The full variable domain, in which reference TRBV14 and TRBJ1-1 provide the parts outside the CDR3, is EAGVTQFPSHSVIEKGQTVTLRCDPISGHDNLYWYRRVMGKEIKFLLHFVKESKQDESGMPNNRFLAERTGGTYSTLKVQPAELEDSGVYFCASSQAGQGKTEAFFGQGTRLTVV.